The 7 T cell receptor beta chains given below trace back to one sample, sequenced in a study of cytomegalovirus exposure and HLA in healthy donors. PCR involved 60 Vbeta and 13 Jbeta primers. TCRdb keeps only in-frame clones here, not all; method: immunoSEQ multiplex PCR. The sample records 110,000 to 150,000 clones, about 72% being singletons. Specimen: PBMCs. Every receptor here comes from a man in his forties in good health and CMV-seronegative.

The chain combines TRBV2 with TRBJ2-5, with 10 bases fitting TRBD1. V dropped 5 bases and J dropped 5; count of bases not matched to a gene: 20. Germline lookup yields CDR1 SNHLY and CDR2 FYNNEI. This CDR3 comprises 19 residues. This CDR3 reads CASSPVRGVGQGIRETQYF. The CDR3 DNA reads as TGTGCCAGCAGTCCTGTTCGGGGGGTGGGACAGGGGATACGGGAGACCCAGTACTTC. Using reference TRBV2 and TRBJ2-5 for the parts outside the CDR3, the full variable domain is EPEVTQTPSHQVTQMGQEVILRCVPISNHLYFYWYRQILGQKVEFLVSFYNNEISEKSEIFDDQFSVERPDGSNFTLKIRSTKLEDSAMYFCASSPVRGVGQGIRETQYFGPGTRLLVL.

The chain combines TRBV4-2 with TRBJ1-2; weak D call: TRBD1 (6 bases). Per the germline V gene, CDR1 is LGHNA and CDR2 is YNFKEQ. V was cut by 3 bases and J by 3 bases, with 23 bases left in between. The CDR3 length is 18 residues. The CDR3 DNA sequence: TGTGCCAGCAGCCATACCCTACAGGGACCTCAGGTCGACTATGGCTACACCTTC. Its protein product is CASSHTLQGPQVDYGYTF.

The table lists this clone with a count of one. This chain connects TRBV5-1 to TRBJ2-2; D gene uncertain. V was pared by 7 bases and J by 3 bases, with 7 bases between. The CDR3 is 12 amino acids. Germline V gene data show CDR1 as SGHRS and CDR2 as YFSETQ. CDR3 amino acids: CASLIDTGELFF. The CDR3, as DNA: TGCGCCAGCCTAATTGACACCGGGGAGCTGTTTTTT.

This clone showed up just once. CDR3 DNA sequence: TGTGCCTGGAGTGTCGAGTCATTTTCCTACAATGAGCAGTTCTTC. Translated: CAWSVESFSYNEQFF. This chain uses TRBV30 with TRBJ2-1; no clear D gene. With 0 bases removed from V and 1 base from J, the gap between germline ends came to 10 bases. The CDR3 is 15 residues long. Germline assignment: CDR1 GTSNPN and CDR2 SVGIG (reference sequence). Full variable domain (outside the CDR3, taken from reference TRBV30 and TRBJ2-1): SQTIHQWPATLVQPVGSPLSLECTVEGTSNPNLYWYRQAAGRGLQLLFYSVGIGQISSEVPQNLSASRPQDRQFILSSKKLLLSDSGFYLCAWSVESFSYNEQFFGPGTRLTVL.

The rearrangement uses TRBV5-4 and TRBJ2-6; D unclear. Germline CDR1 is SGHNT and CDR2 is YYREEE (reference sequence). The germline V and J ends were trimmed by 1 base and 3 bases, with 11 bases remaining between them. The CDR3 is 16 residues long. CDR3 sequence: CASSLLGERGANVLTF. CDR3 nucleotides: TGTGCCAGCAGCTTGCTAGGTGAGCGTGGGGCCAACGTCCTGACTTTC.

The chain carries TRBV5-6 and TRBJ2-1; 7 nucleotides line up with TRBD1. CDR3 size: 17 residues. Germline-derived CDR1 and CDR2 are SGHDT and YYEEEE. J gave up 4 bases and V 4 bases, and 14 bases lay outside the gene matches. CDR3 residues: CASSGMTGQDPYNEQFF. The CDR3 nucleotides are TGTGCCAGCAGCGGAATGACCGGACAGGACCCTTACAATGAGCAGTTCTTC.

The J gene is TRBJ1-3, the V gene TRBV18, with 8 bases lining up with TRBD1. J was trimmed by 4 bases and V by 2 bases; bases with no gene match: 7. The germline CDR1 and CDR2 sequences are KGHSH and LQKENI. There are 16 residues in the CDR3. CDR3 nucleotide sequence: TGTGCCAGCTCACCAACGGTGGACAGGGTGGGAAACACCATATATTTT. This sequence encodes CASSPTVDRVGNTIYF.